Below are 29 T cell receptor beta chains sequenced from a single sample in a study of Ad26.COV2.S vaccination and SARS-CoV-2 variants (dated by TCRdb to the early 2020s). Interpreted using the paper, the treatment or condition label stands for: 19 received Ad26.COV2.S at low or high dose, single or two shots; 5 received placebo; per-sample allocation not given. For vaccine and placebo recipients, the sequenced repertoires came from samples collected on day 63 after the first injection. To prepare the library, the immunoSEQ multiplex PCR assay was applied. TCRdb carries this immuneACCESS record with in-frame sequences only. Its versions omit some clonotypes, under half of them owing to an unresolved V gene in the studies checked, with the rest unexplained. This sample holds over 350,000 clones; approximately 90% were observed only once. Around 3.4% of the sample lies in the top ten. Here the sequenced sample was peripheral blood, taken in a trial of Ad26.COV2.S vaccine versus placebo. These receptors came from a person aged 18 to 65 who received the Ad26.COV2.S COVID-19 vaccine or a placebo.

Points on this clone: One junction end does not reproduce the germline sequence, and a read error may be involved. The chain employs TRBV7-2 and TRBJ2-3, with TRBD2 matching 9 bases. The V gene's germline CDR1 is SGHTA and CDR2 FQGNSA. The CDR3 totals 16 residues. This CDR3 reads CASTLAGASSTDTQYF. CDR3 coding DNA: TGTGCCAGCACCTTAGCGGGGGCCTCTAGCACAGATACGCAGTATTTT.

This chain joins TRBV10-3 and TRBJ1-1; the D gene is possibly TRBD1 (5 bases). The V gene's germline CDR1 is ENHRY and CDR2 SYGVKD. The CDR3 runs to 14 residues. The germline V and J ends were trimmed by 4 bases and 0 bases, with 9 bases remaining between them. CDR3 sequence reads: CAISGQNLNTEAFF. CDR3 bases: TGTGCCATCAGTGGACAGAACTTGAACACTGAAGCTTTCTTT.

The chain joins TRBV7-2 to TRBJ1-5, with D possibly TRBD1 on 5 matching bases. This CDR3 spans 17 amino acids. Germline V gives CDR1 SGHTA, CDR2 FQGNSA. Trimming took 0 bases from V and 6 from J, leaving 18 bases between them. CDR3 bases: TGTGCCAGCAGCTTAGCAGCTGGGGCAGTTCCCCGTCAGCCCCAGCATTTT. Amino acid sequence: CASSLAAGAVPRQPQHF. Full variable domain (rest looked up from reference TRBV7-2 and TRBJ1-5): GAGVSQSPSNKVTEKGKDVELRCDPISGHTALYWYRQSLGQGLEFLIYFQGNSAPDKSGLPSDRFSAERTGGSVSTLTIQRTQQEDSAVYLCASSLAAGAVPRQPQHFGDGTRLSIL.

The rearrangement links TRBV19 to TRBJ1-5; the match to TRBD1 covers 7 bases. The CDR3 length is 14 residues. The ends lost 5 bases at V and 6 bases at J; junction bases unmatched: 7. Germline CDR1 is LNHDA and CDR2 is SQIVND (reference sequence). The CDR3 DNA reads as TGTGCCAGTAGTTCAACAGGGGTGGCTCAGCCCCAGCATTTT. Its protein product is CASSSTGVAQPQHF.

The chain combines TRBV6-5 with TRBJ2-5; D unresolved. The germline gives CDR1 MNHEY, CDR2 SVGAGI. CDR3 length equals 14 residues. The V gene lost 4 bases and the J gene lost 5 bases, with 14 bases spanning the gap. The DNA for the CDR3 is TGTGCCAGCAGTTCGGTAGGGTACGAGGAGACCCAGTACTTC. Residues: CASSSVGYEETQYF.

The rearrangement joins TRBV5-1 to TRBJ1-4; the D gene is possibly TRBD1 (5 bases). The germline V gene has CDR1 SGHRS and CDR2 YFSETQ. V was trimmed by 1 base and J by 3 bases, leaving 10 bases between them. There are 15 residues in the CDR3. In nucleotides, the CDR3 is TGCGCCAGCAGCTTGAACGGACATGCTAATGAAAAACTGTTTTTT. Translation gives CASSLNGHANEKLFF. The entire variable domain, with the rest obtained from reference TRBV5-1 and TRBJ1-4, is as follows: KAGVTQTPRYLIKTRGQQVTLSCSPISGHRSVSWYQQTPGQGLQFLFEYFSETQRNKGNFPGRFSGRQFSNSRSEMNVSTLELGDSALYLCASSLNGHANEKLFFGSGTQLSVL.

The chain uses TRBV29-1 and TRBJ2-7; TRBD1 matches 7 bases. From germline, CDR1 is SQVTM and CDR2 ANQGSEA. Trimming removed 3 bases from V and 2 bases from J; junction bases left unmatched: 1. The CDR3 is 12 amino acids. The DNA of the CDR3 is TGCAGCGTTGAGGACAGGCCCTACGAGCAGTACTTC. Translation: CSVEDRPYEQYF.

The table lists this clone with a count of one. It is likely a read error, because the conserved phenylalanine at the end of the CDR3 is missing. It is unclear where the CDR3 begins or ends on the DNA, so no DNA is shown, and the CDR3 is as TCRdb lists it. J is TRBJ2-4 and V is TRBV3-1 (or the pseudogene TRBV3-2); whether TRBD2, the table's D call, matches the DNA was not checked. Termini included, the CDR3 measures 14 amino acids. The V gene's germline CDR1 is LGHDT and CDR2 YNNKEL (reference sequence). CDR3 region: CASSQGTSGGPHKL.

This CDR3 is CASGEGDSPLHF. CDR3 DNA: TGTGCCAGTGGGGAGGGTGATTCACCCCTCCACTTT. This chain uses TRBV28 with TRBJ1-6; no reliable D call. V was shortened by 9 bases and J by 8 bases, with 11 bases between the two germline ends. From germline, CDR1 is MDHEN and CDR2 SYDVKM. This CDR3 comprises 12 residues.

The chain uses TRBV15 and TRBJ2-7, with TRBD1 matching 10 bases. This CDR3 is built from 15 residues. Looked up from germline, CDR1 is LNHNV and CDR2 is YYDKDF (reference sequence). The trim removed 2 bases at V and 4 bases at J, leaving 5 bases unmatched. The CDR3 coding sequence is TGTGCCACCAGCAGACCGGGACAGGGGAGGTACGAGCAGTACTTC. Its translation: CATSRPGQGRYEQYF.

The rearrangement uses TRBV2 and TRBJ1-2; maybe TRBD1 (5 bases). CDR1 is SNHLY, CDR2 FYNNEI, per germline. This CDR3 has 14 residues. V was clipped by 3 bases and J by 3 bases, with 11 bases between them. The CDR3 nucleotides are TGTGCCAGCAGTGACGCAAGGGGCGACTATGGCTACACCTTC. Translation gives CASSDARGDYGYTF.

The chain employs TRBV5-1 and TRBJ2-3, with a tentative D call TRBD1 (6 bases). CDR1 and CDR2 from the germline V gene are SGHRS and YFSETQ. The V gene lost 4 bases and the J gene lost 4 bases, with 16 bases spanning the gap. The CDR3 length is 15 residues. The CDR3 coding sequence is TGCGCCAGCAGCACCGGACAGATCGGGGCAGATACGCAGTATTTT. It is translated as CASSTGQIGADTQYF.

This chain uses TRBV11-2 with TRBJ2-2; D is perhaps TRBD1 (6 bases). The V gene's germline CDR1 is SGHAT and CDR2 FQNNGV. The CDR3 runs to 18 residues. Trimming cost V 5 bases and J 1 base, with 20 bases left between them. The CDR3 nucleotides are TGTGCCAGCAGCACAGTTAACAGGGCGAAGGGGAACACCGGGGAGCTGTTTTTT. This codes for CASSTVNRAKGNTGELFF.

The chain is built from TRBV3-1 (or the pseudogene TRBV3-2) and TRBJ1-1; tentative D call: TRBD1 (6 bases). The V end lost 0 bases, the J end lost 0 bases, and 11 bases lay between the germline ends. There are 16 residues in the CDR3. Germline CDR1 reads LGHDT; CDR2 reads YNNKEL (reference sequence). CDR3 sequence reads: CASSQDLEGVNTEAFF. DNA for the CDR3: TGTGCCAGCAGCCAAGATCTTGAGGGGGTGAACACTGAAGCTTTCTTT.

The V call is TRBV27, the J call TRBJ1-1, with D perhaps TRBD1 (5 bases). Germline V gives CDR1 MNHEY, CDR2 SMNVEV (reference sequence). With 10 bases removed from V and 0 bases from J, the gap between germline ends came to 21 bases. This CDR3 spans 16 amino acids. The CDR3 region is CATKPGTGAMNTEAFF. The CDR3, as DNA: TGTGCCACCAAGCCGGGAACAGGAGCCATGAACACTGAAGCTTTCTTT.

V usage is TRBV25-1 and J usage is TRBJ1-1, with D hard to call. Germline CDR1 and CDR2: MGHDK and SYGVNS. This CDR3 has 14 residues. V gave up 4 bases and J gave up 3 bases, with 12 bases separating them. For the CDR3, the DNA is TGTGCCAGCAGTGCCGCCGGGTTTCACACTGAAGCTTTCTTT. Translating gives CASSAAGFHTEAFF. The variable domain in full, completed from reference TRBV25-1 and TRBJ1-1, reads EADIYQTPRYLVIGTGKKITLECSQTMGHDKMYWYQQDPGMELHLIHYSYGVNSTEKGDLSSESTVSRIRTEHFPLTLESARPSHTSQYLCASSAAGFHTEAFFGQGTRLTVV.

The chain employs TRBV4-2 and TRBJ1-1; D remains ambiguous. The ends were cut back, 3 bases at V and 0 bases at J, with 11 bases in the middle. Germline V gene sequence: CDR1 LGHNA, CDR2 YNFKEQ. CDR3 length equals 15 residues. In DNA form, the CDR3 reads TGTGCCAGCAGCCAGGAGTTCTCCATGAACACTGAAGCTTTCTTT. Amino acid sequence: CASSQEFSMNTEAFF.

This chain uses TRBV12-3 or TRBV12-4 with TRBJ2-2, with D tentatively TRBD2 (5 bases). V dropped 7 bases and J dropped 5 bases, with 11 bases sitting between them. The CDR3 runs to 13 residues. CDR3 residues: CASNLLATGELFF. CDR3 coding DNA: TGTGCCAGCAACCTTCTAGCAACCGGGGAGCTGTTTTTT.

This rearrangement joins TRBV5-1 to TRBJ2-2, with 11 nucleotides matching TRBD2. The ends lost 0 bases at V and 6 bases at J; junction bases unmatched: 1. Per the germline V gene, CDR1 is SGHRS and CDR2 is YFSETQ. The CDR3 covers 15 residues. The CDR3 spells CASSLGTSGSGELFF. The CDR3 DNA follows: TGCGCCAGCAGCTTGGGGACTAGCGGGTCCGGGGAGCTGTTTTTT. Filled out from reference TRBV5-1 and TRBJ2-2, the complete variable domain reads KAGVTQTPRYLIKTRGQQVTLSCSPISGHRSVSWYQQTPGQGLQFLFEYFSETQRNKGNFPGRFSGRQFSNSRSEMNVSTLELGDSALYLCASSLGTSGSGELFFGEGSRLTVL.

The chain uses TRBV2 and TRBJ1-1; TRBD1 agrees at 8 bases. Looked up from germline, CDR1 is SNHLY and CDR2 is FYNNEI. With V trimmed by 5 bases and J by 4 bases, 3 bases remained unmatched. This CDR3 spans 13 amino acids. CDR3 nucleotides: TGTGCCAGCAGTACAGGGGGACGCACTGAAGCTTTCTTT. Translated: CASSTGGRTEAFF.

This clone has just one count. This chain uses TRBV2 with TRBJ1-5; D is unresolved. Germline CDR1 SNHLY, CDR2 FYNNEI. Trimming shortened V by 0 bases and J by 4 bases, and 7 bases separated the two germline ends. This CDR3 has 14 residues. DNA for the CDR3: TGTGCCAGCAGTGAAGCCCCCCTTAATCAGCCCCAGCATTTT. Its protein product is CASSEAPLNQPQHF.

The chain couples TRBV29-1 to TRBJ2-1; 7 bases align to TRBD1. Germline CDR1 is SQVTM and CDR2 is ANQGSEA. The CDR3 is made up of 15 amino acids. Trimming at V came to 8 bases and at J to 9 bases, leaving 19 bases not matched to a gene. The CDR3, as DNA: TGCAGCTCGTTGGGGTCCCCGGGACAGTCAGGTGAGCAGTTCTTC. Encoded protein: CSSLGSPGQSGEQFF.

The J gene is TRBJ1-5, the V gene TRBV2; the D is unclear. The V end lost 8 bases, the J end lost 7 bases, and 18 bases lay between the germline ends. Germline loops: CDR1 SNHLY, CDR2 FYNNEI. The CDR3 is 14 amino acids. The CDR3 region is CASSPAATLQPQHF. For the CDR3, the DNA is TGTGCCAGCTCGCCGGCAGCCACCTTACAGCCCCAGCATTTT.

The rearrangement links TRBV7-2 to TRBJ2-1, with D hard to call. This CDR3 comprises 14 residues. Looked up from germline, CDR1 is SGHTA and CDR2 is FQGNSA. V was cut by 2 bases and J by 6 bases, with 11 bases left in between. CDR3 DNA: TGTGCCAGCAGCTTATTCGGCGGCGGCAATGAGCAGTTCTTC. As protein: CASSLFGGGNEQFF.

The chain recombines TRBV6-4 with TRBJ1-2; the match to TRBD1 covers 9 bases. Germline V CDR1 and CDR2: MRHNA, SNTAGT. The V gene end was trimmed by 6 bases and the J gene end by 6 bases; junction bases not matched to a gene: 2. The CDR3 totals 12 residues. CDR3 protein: CASSGTGNGYTF. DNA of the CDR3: TGTGCCAGCAGCGGGACAGGGAATGGCTACACCTTC.

The CDR3: CASAAGQSYEQYF. The DNA for the CDR3 is TGTGCCAGCGCAGCCGGACAGAGCTACGAGCAGTACTTC. This chain connects TRBV6-6 to TRBJ2-7; D is perhaps TRBD1 (6 bases). The germline V gene has CDR1 MNHNY and CDR2 SVGAGI (reference sequence). V gave up 8 bases and J gave up 3 bases, with 14 bases separating them. The CDR3 is 13 residues long.

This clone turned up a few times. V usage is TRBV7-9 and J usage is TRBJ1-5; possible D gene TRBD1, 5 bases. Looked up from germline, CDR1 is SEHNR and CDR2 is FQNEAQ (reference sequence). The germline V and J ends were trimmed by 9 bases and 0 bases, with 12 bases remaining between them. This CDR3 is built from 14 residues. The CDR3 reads CARVRGNSNQPQHF. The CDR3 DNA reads TGTGCCAGGGTGAGGGGTAATAGCAATCAGCCCCAGCATTTT.

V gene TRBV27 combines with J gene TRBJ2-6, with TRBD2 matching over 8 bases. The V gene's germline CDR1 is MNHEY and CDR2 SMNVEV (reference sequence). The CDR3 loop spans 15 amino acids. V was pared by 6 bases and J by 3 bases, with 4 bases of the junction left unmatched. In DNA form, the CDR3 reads TGTGCCAGCAGGCCGGGGGGGCGTGGGGCCAACGTCCTGACTTTC. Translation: CASRPGGRGANVLTF.

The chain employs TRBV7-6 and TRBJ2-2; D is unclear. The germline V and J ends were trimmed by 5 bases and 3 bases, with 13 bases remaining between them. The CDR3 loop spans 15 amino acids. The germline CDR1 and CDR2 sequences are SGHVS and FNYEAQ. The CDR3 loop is CASSLSRPDTGELFF. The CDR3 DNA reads TGTGCCAGCAGCCTTAGCCGGCCGGACACCGGGGAGCTGTTTTTT.